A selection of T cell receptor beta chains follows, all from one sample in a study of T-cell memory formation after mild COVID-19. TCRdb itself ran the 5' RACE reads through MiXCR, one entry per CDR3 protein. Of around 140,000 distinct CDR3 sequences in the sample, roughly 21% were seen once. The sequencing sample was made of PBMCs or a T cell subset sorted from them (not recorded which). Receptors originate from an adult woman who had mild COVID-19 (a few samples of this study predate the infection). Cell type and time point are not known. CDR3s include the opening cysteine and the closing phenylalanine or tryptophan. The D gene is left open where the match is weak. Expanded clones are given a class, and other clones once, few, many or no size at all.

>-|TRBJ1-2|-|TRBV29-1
CSVAQGDVYTF
TGCAGCGTTGCACAGGGTGATGTCTACACCTTC
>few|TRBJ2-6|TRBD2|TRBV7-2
CASSLARLAGVGANVLTF
TGTGCCAGCAGCTTAGCGCGGCTAGCGGGAGTTGGGGCCAACGTCCTGACTTTC
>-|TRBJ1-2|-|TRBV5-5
CASSLGQAAYGYTF
TGTGCCAGCAGCTTGGGGCAGGCTGCCTATGGCTACACCTTC
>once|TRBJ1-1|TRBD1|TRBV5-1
CASSFLQGGNTEAFF
TGCGCCAGCAGCTTCCTACAGGGGGGGAACACTGAAGCTTTCTTT
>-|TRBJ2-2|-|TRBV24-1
CATSGNSLRGGELFF
TGTGCCACCAGTGGGAACAGTCTTCGAGGTGGGGAGCTGTTTTTT
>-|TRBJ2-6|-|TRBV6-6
CATRPVGQGKSGANVLTF
TGTGCCACCCGACCCGTTGGGCAGGGGAAGTCTGGGGCCAACGTCCTGACTTTC
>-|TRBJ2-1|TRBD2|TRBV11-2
CASSSTMGGRSGEQFF
TGTGCCAGCAGTTCTACGATGGGCGGGAGATCTGGCGAGCAGTTCTTC
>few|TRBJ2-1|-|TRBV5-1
CASSLATDYPLSGDNEQFF
TGCGCCAGCAGCTTGGCTACGGACTACCCTCTTTCGGGGGACAATGAGCAGTTCTTC
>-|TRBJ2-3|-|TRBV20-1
CSASFRGASTDTQYF
TGCAGTGCTAGTTTCCGGGGGGCAAGCACAGATACGCAGTATTTT
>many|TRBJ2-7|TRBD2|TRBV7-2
CASSLVASGLTYEQYF
TGTGCCAGCAGCTTAGTGGCTAGCGGGTTAACCTACGAGCAGTACTTC
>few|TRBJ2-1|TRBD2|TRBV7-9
CASSLQRGAYNEQFF
TGTGCCAGCAGCTTGCAGCGGGGAGCCTACAATGAGCAGTTCTTC
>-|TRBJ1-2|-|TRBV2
CASSADIQGYTF
TGTGCCAGCAGTGCCGACATACAAGGCTACACCTTC
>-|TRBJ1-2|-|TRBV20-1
CSGPLRGGDTF
TGCAGTGGTCCCTTGAGGGGTGGGGATACCTTC
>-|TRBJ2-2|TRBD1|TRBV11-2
CASSFQTGINTGELFF
TGTGCCAGCAGCTTTCAGACAGGGATTAACACCGGGGAGCTGTTTTTT
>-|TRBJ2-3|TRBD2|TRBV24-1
CATSDQRTSGGTDTQYF
TGTGCCACCAGTGACCAGAGGACTAGCGGGGGCACAGATACGCAGTATTTT
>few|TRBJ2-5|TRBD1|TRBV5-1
CASSLDRGRVGETQYF
TGCGCCAGCAGCTTGGACAGGGGTAGGGTAGGAGAGACCCAGTACTTC
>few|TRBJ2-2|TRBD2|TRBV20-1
CSALPGLAATGELFF
TGCAGTGCTTTACCGGGACTAGCGGCCACCGGGGAGCTGTTTTTT
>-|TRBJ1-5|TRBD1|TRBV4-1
CASSQGSDRGSPSNQPQHF
TGCGCCAGCAGCCAAGGATCGGACAGGGGGTCACCCAGCAATCAGCCCCAGCATTTT
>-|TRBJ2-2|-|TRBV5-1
CASKAGLGSNTGELFF
TGCGCCAGCAAAGCTGGGTTGGGTTCGAACACCGGGGAGCTGTTTTTT
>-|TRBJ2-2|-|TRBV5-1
CASSLVGGTTGELIF
TGCGCCAGCAGCTTGGTTGGAGGGACCACCGGGGAGCTGATTTTT
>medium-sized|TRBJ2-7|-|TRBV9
CASSVGTLDGYEQYF
TGTGCCAGCAGCGTAGGGACCCTCGACGGCTACGAGCAGTACTTC
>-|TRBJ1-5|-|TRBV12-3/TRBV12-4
CASRMTDYSNQPQHF
TGTGCCAGCAGAATGACCGATTATAGCAATCAGCCCCAGCATTTT
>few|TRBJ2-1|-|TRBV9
CASSVEGYGENEQFF
TGTGCCAGCAGCGTAGAGGGGTATGGGGAAAATGAGCAGTTCTTC
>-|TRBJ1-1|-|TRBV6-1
CASSGQVGAEAFF
TGTGCCAGCAGTGGACAGGTTGGGGCTGAAGCTTTCTTT
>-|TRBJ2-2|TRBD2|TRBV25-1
CASNERGATGELFF
TGTGCCAGCAATGAGCGGGGGGCCACCGGGGAGCTGTTTTTT
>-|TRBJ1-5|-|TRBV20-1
CSARATGSQPQHF
TGCAGTGCTAGAGCCACGGGCTCGCAGCCCCAGCATTTT
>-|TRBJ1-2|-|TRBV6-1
CASSVGGGLRGYTF
TGTGCCAGCAGTGTCGGGGGGGGTCTTAGAGGCTACACCTTC
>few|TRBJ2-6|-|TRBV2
CASSGYRVGGANVLTF
TGTGCCAGCAGTGGTTACAGGGTTGGTGGGGCCAACGTCCTGACTTTC
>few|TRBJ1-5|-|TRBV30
CAWSPDRNQPQHF
TGTGCCTGGAGTCCTGACAGGAATCAGCCCCAGCATTTT
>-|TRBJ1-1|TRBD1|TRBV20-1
CSARDLLTGADTEAFF
TGCAGTGCTAGAGATCTCCTGACAGGGGCCGACACTGAAGCTTTCTTT
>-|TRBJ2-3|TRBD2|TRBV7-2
CASSPGGGPSTDTQYF
TGTGCCAGCTCTCCGGGGGGGGGCCCTAGCACAGATACGCAGTATTTT
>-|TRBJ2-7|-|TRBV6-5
CAGLTGAYEQYF
TGTGCCGGCCTGACTGGGGCCTACGAGCAGTACTTC
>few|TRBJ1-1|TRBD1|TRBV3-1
CASSPAGTGGATEAFF
TGTGCCAGCAGCCCCGCCGGTACAGGGGGCGCGACTGAAGCTTTCTTT
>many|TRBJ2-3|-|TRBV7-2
CASSPTSTDTQYF
TGTGCCAGCAGCCCCACTAGCACAGATACGCAGTATTTT
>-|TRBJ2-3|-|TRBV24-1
CATSVEFVDTQYF
TGTGCCACCAGTGTAGAGTTCGTGGATACGCAGTATTTT
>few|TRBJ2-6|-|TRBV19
CASSIQASGANVLTF
TGTGCCAGTAGTATTCAGGCCTCTGGGGCCAACGTCCTGACTTTC
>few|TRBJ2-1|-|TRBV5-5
CASSFDEQFF
TGTGCCAGCAGCTTTGATGAGCAGTTCTTC
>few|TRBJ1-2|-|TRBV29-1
CSVDFGYGYTF
TGCAGCGTTGATTTCGGCTATGGCTACACCTTC
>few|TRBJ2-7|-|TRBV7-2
CASRFDSYEQYF
TGTGCCAGCAGGTTTGACAGCTACGAGCAGTACTTC
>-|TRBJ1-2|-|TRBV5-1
CASSLTGGSYGYTF
TGCGCCAGCAGCTTGACGGGCGGGAGCTATGGCTACACCTTC
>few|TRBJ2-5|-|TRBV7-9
CASSRQTGLEETQYF
TGTGCCAGCAGCCGCCAAACAGGACTGGAAGAGACCCAGTACTTC
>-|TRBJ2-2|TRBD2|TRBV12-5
CASGLVLVLAGERGNTGELFF
TGTGCTAGTGGTTTGGTACTGGTACTAGCGGGAGAACGAGGGAACACCGGGGAGCTGTTTTTT
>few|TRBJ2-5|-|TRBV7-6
CASSSNSAGYRETQYF
TGTGCCAGCAGTTCAAACTCCGCAGGTTATCGAGAGACCCAGTACTTC
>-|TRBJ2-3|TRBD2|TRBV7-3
CASSRTSGGADTQYF
TGTGCCAGCAGCCGCACTAGCGGGGGAGCAGATACGCAGTATTTT
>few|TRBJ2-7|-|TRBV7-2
CASTIRDSYAYEQYF
TGTGCCAGCACCATCCGGGACTCCTACGCCTACGAGCAGTACTTC
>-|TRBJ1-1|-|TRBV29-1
CSVIEGEAFF
TGCAGCGTTATTGAGGGGGAAGCTTTCTTT
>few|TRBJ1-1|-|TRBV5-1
CASRRDPPNTEAFF
TGCGCCTCCCGGCGGGACCCCCCGAACACTGAAGCTTTCTTT
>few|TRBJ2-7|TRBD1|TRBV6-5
CASSYRDRIGEQYF
TGTGCCAGCAGTTACAGGGACAGGATAGGCGAGCAGTACTTC